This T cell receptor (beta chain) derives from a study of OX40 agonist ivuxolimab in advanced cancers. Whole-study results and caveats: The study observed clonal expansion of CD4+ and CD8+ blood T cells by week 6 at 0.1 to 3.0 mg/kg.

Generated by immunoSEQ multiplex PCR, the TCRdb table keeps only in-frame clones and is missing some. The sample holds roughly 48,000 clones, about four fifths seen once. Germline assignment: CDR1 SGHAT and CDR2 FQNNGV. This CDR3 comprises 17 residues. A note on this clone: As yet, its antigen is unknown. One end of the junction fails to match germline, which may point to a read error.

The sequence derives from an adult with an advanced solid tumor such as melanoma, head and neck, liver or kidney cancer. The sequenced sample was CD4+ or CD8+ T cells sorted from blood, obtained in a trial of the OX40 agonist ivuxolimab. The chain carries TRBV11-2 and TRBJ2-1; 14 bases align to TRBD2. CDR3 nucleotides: TGTGCCAGCAGCCTAGAACCGGGACTAGCGGGAGACAATGAGCAGTTCTTC. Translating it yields CASSLEPGLAGDNEQFF. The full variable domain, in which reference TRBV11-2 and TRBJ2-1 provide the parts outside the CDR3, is EAGVAQSPRYKIIEKRQSVAFWCNPISGHATLYWYQQILGQGPKLLIQFQNNGVVDDSQLPKDRFSAERLKGVDSTLKIQPAKLEDSAVYLCASSLEPGLAGDNEQFFGPGTRLTVL.